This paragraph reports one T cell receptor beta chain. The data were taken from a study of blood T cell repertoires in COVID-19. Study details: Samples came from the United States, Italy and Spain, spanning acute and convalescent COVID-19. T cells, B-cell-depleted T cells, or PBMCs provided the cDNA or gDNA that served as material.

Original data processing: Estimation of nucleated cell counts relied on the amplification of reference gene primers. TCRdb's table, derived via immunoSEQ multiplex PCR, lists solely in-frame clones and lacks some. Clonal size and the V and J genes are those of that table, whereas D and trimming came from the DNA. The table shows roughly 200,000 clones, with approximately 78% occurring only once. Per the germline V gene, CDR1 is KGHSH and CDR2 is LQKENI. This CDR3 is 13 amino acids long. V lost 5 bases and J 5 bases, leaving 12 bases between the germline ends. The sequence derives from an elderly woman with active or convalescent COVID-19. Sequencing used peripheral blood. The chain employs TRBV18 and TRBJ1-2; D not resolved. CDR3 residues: CASSRESPYGYTF. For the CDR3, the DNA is TGTGCCAGCTCAAGGGAGTCTCCATATGGCTACACCTTC.